Reported below is one TCR beta chain. What it recognizes is unknown. Reverse transcribed after extraction, RNA yielded cDNA as the sequencing template. Sequencing was performed with immunoSEQ multiplex PCR; in TCRdb, only in-frame clones are kept and a portion is missing. The table includes about 190,000 clones, 55% to 70% detected once. The record originates from a study of CD8+ T cells in alopecia areata. Study-level points and caveats: It was less clear whether patients shared TCRs than it was in mice, possibly because of HLA.

Documented treatment: oral pan-JAK inhibitor, 5-10 mg twice daily. The clonotype originates from a human donor with alopecia areata. Sequences were derived from CD4+ T cells sorted from blood, sampled at week 4, from a patient treated with tofacitinib.

The CDR3 nucleotides are TGTGCCAGCAGCTTTCACTACGAGCAGTACTTC. Protein sequence: CASSFHYEQYF. The V gene is TRBV7-8, the J gene TRBJ2-7, with unresolved D. CDR3 size: 11 residues. V was clipped by 3 bases and J by 3 bases, with 3 bases between them. The V gene's germline CDR1 is SGHVS and CDR2 FQNEAQ.